This paragraph covers one T cell receptor beta chain sequence. Its antigen is undetermined. These donors, healthy bone marrow donors, were studied. Use of 60 Vbeta and 13 Jbeta primers characterized the PCR. As handled by the study authors: Roughly 81 million unique TCR beta chains, 9 million to 14 million shared, were counted in a later analysis. Some clones are missing from TCRdb's copy, which holds only in-frame ones; the method was immunoSEQ multiplex PCR. V and J calls and clone size are as listed in that table; D and trimming were resolved from the DNA. Recorded for this sample: under 250,000 clones. The data derive from a study of cytomegalovirus exposure and HLA in healthy donors. Points from the study as a whole: Later work found that TCR association rates differed between HLA loci; DRB1 had the most and HLA-C the fewest.

This CDR3 is built from 16 residues. CDR1 and CDR2 from the germline V gene are SGHRS and YFSETQ. The J segment lost 7 bases and the V segment lost 1 base, leaving 4 bases of the junction unmatched. The genes are TRBV5-1 and TRBJ2-1; the match to TRBD2 covers 14 bases. Sequencing used PBMCs. This receptor was identified in a girl under 10 years old in good health and CMV-seropositive. This CDR3 reads CASSLWGLAGENEQFF. As DNA, the CDR3 is TGCGCCAGCAGCTTGTGGGGACTAGCGGGAGAGAATGAGCAGTTCTTC.